Sequencing of this TCR beta chain was carried out in a study of spatial heterogeneity in lung cancer. Single TCR cDNA molecules each had their own unique molecular identifier. TCRdb called the 5' RACE reads again in MiXCR, with one record for every CDR3 protein. Seen here are around 87,000 distinct CDR3 sequences, about 12% observed once, and the top ten hold about 38%. Time point denoted: sample taken at primary tumor resection. Extraction of whole RNA from tumor, nontumor lung or frozen PBMC preceded unsorted sequencing. The 60 to 80 donors had untreated early-stage non-small cell lung cancer. Looked up from germline, CDR1 is SGHRS and CDR2 is YFSETQ. The CDR3 has 15 amino acids. V lost 0 bases and J lost 6; bases outside the gene matches: 6.

The sample was PBMCs, taken at surgery. The chain uses TRBV5-1 and TRBJ2-4, with 7 bases matching TRBD2. The sequence came from a male donor with early-stage non-small cell lung cancer. The CDR3 reads CASSLEGRGGNIQYF. The CDR3 region has the DNA TGCGCCAGCAGCTTGGAAGGGAGGGGAGGAAACATTCAGTACTTC.